A selection of T cell receptor beta chains follows, all from one sample in a study of PD-1 blockade in classical Hodgkin lymphoma. Sequenced by immunoSEQ multiplex PCR; TCRdb stores in-frame clones only, minus some. Altogether 20,000 to 30,000 clones are present, 81% being singletons, with the ten largest covering 15% to 20%. The sample in question was peripheral blood mononuclear cells (PBMCs), obtained before the second cycle of nivolumab. Receptors were obtained from a human donor with classical Hodgkin lymphoma. The conserved cysteine and the conserved F or W are not part of the CDR3 here.

V: TRBV5-1
length: 12
CDR3: ASSADRGLGTQY

V: TRBV10-3
length: 9
CDR3: ATSAGNEQF

V: TRBV6-6
length: 11
CDR3: ATSASASGELF

V: TRBV7-3
length: 12
CDR3: ASSLTSSGGEQF

V: TRBV9
length: 13
CDR3: ASSVSGTANQPQH

V: TRBV9
length: 12
CDR3: ASSVGVTGDGYT

V: TRBV10-3
length: 12
CDR3: AIRGQPPNYGYT

V: TRBV2
length: 10
CDR3: ASNRNTGELF

V: TRBV18
length: 13
CDR3: ASSLGTGSNQPQH

V: TRBV4-1
length: 12
CDR3: ASSQGSSDQPQH

V: TRBV30
length: 18
CDR3: AWSKALGGTGPDRTDTQY

V: TRBV11-2
length: 8
CDR3: ASTPNVLT

V: TRBV5-8
length: 12
CDR3: ASSLESRGYGYT

V: TRBV5-5
length: 12
CDR3: ASSYGTTSYEQY

V: TRBV6-6
length: 12
CDR3: ASGLQGSKNIQY